The 21 T cell receptor beta chains reported below all come from one sample, sequenced in a study of control samples from healthy donors and cancer patients. TCRdb keeps only in-frame clones here, not all; method: immunoSEQ multiplex PCR. The sample lists about 85,000 clones, about 88% occurring once. Sequenced sample: blood. The receptors originated from a woman in her sixties or seventies in good health.

The chain links TRBV5-1 to TRBJ1-3, with unresolved D. The CDR3 sequence is 15 residues long. Looked up from germline, CDR1 is SGHRS and CDR2 is YFSETQ. Trimming cost V 0 bases and J 0 bases, with 7 bases left between them. Written as DNA, the CDR3 is TGCGCCAGCAGCTTGGAGGCCCTCTCTGGAAACACCATATATTTT. Amino acid sequence: CASSLEALSGNTIYF.

The chain joins TRBV7-9 to TRBJ1-5; 8 bases are shared with TRBD1. The CDR3 consists of 18 residues. The V gene's germline CDR1 is SEHNR and CDR2 FQNEAQ (reference sequence). With 1 base clipped from V and 0 bases from J, the junction kept 8 bases outside the gene matches. The DNA of the CDR3 is TGTGCCAGCAGCTTAGTCTTCGACAGGGGCGATAGCAATCAGCCCCAGCATTTT. Residues: CASSLVFDRGDSNQPQHF.

About this clone: One end of the junction varies from germline; a read error may be responsible. The J gene is TRBJ1-1, the V gene TRBV7-7, with no clear D. Germline-derived CDR1 and CDR2 are SSHAT and FNYEAQ (reference sequence). This CDR3 is built from 13 residues. The CDR3 reads CASSLTVNTEAFF. The CDR3 DNA sequence: TGTGCTAGCAGCTTGACGGTGAACACTGAAGCTTTCTTT. The variable domain in full, with the rest retrieved from reference TRBV7-7 and TRBJ1-1, is GAGVSQSPRYKVTKRGQDVTLRCDPISSHATLYWYQQALGQGPEFLTYFNYEAQPDKSGLPSDRFSAERPEGSISTLTIQRTEQRDSAMYRCASSLTVNTEAFFGQGTRLTVV.

This clone was seen just once. The chain has TRBV5-5 and TRBJ2-3; D is possibly TRBD1 (6 bases). Germline CDR1 is SGHKS and CDR2 is YYEKEE (reference sequence). Trimming left V 7 bases short and J 1 base short, with 19 bases between. This CDR3 has 16 residues. CDR3 protein: CASFKYGTPRTDTQYF. CDR3 sequence (DNA): TGTGCCAGCTTCAAGTACGGGACACCCCGCACAGATACGCAGTATTTT.

The rearrangement joins TRBV7-9 to TRBJ1-3; possibly TRBD1 for D (5 bases). The V end lost 2 bases, the J end lost 8 bases, and 13 bases lay between the germline ends. The germline gives CDR1 SEHNR, CDR2 FQNEAQ (reference sequence). This CDR3 has 14 amino acids. CDR3 sequence (DNA): TGTGCCAGCAGCTTATTGGGGCGCGAGGACACCATATATTTT. This encodes CASSLLGREDTIYF.

This clone was recorded once. V usage is TRBV20-1 and J usage is TRBJ1-1, with a tentative D call TRBD1 (6 bases). CDR3 length: 14 amino acids. The V end was cut by 3 bases, the J end by 3 bases, with 14 bases between. Germline CDR1 DFQATT, CDR2 SNEGSKA (reference sequence). The CDR3 sequence: CSASGGRWDTEAFF. The CDR3 DNA follows: TGCAGTGCTAGTGGGGGGCGATGGGACACTGAAGCTTTCTTT.

The chain has TRBV7-2 and TRBJ2-1; D may be TRBD2 (7 bases). Trimming stripped 5 bases from V and 4 bases from J, with 15 bases between. CDR1 and CDR2 from the germline V gene are SGHTA and FQGNSA. The CDR3 runs 15 residues. The CDR3 reads CASSPLGGGYNEQFF. CDR3 DNA sequence: TGTGCCAGCAGCCCACTGGGAGGGGGATACAATGAGCAGTTCTTC. Full variable domain (remainder filled in from reference TRBV7-2 and TRBJ2-1): GAGVSQSPSNKVTEKGKDVELRCDPISGHTALYWYRQSLGQGLEFLIYFQGNSAPDKSGLPSDRFSAERTGGSVSTLTIQRTQQEDSAVYLCASSPLGGGYNEQFFGPGTRLTVL.

The chain employs TRBV7-9 and TRBJ2-4; D may be TRBD1 (6 bases). V lost 4 bases, J lost 2 bases, and 15 bases lay in between. Germline lookup yields CDR1 SEHNR and CDR2 FQNEAQ (reference sequence). This CDR3 is built from 16 residues. The CDR3 DNA is TGTGCCAGCAGCTCTTTGGCAGGGGAATCCAAAAACATTCAGTACTTC. This sequence encodes CASSSLAGESKNIQYF.

The chain joins TRBV2 to TRBJ1-1; 8 nucleotides align to TRBD1. Trimming cost V 10 bases and J 13 bases; bases outside gene matches: 14. Germline V gene sequence: CDR1 SNHLY, CDR2 FYNNEI. CDR3 length: 12 amino acids. CDR3 sequence (DNA): TGTGCCATCCAACCAGCGACAGGGGCCGATTTCTTT. This codes for CAIQPATGADFF. The full variable domain, its missing parts supplied by reference TRBV2 and TRBJ1-1, is EPEVTQTPSHQVTQMGQEVILRCVPISNHLYFYWYRQILGQKVEFLVSFYNNEISEKSEIFDDQFSVERPDGSNFTLKIRSTKLEDSAMYFCAIQPATGADFFGQGTRLTVV.

This sequence joins TRBV10-3 and TRBJ1-2; D is perhaps TRBD1 (5 bases). CDR1 is ENHRY and CDR2 is SYGVKD in the germline V gene. The germline V and J ends were trimmed by 0 bases and 8 bases, with 10 bases remaining between them. The CDR3 extends over 13 amino acids. As DNA, the CDR3 is TGTGCCATCAGTGAGTCACCCCAGGGCGGCTACACCTTC. It specifies CAISESPQGGYTF.

The chain joins TRBV5-4 to TRBJ2-5; 10 nucleotides agree with TRBD1. V trimming: 10 bases; J trimming: 5 bases; junction bases outside the gene matches: 8. There are 13 residues in the CDR3. Germline V lookup: CDR1 SGHNT, CDR2 YYREEE (reference sequence). The CDR3 DNA is TGTGCCTTCTGGGGACAGGGGAGGGAGACCCAGTACTTC. This translates into CAFWGQGRETQYF.

Written as DNA, the CDR3 is TGTGCCAGCAGCAAAATCCCCGCCCCCCCTCCAGAACAGGTTCGGGGCTACACCTTC. Its translation is CASSKIPAPPPEQVRGYTF. The chain carries TRBV21-1 and TRBJ1-2; TRBD1, the table's D call, was not compared with the DNA. TRBV21-1 is a pseudogene locus. CDR3 size: 19 residues.

The gene calls are TRBV5-6 and TRBJ1-1; 9 nucleotides line up with TRBD1. Germline values: CDR1 SGHDT, CDR2 YYEEEE. This CDR3 is built from 17 residues. With V trimmed by 4 bases and J by 0 bases, 10 bases remained unmatched. The CDR3 here is CASSTGTGSDMNTEAFF. In nucleotides, the CDR3 is TGTGCCAGCAGCACCGGGACAGGGAGCGACATGAACACTGAAGCTTTCTTT.

The V and J genes are TRBV5-1 and TRBJ2-5; no reliable D call. The length of the CDR3 is 14 residues. CDR1 is SGHRS, CDR2 YFSETQ, per germline. Trimming pared 0 bases from V and 0 bases from J, leaving 6 bases between. In nucleotides, the CDR3 is TGCGCCAGCAGCTTGGCGCTAAACCAAGAGACCCAGTACTTC. As protein: CASSLALNQETQYF.

The chain has TRBV9 and TRBJ1-1, with a tentative D call TRBD1 (6 bases). The CDR3 has 14 residues. CDR1 and CDR2 from the germline V gene are SGDLS and YYNGEE. V was pared by 4 bases and J by 0 bases, with 10 bases between. As DNA, the CDR3 is TGTGCCAGCAGCACAGGGTCCCTGAACACTGAAGCTTTCTTT. This encodes CASSTGSLNTEAFF.

The rearrangement uses TRBV2 and TRBJ2-2; 9 bases align to TRBD1. V dropped 7 bases and J dropped 7; count of bases not matched to a gene: 10. CDR1 is SNHLY, CDR2 FYNNEI, per germline. This CDR3 region has 15 residues. CDR3 amino acids: CASTSDRGMNGELFF. CDR3 in DNA: TGTGCCAGCACTTCCGACAGGGGGATGAACGGGGAGCTGTTTTTT.

The chain couples TRBV19 to TRBJ2-5, with a possible D match to TRBD1 (6 bases). This CDR3 is 16 amino acids long. Germline CDR1 and CDR2: LNHDA and SQIVND (reference sequence). V was trimmed by 1 base and J by 7 bases, leaving 19 bases between them. The CDR3 DNA reads as TGTGCCAGTAGTATAGTAGGGGCAGGGGCGACAGGGACCCAGTACTTC. Amino acids: CASSIVGAGATGTQYF.

This clone has only one observation. The chain uses TRBV7-2 and TRBJ2-6; 7 bases match TRBD1. This CDR3 contains 16 residues. V was clipped by 5 bases and J by 2 bases; unmatched bases: 6. Germline CDR1 reads SGHTA; CDR2 reads FQGNSA. CDR3: CASSRSGTAGANVLTF. The CDR3 coding sequence is TGTGCCAGCAGCCGCTCCGGGACAGCTGGGGCCAACGTCCTGACTTTC.

The chain uses TRBV9 and TRBJ2-3, with a possible D match to TRBD1 (5 bases). CDR3 length: 14 residues. The V gene lost 0 bases and the J gene lost 2 bases, with 7 bases spanning the gap. Germline V gene lookup returns CDR1 SGDLS and CDR2 YYNGEE. Here the CDR3 DNA reads TGTGCCAGCAGCGTAGGGGGCCCCACAGATACGCAGTATTTT. This translates into CASSVGGPTDTQYF. The variable domain in full, with the rest retrieved from reference TRBV9 and TRBJ2-3, is DSGVTQTPKHLITATGQRVTLRCSPRSGDLSVYWYQQSLDQGLQFLIQYYNGEERAKGNILERFSAQQFPDLHSELNLSSLELGDSALYFCASSVGGPTDTQYFGPGTRLTVL.

The chain employs TRBV19 and TRBJ1-1, with 8 positions matching TRBD1. This CDR3 has 14 residues. The V gene's germline CDR1 is LNHDA and CDR2 SQIVND (reference sequence). V dropped 6 bases and J dropped 6; count of bases not matched to a gene: 9. The CDR3 DNA is TGTGCCAGTAGCGTCGGACAGGGAGTTCCTGAAGCTTTCTTT. It translates to CASSVGQGVPEAFF.

This clone was picked up a small number of times. This chain joins TRBV30 and TRBJ1-3; D remains unclear. V lost 0 bases and J 0 bases, leaving 6 bases between the germline ends. CDR3 length equals 14 residues. Germline V gene sequence: CDR1 GTSNPN, CDR2 SVGIG (reference sequence). CDR3 nucleotide sequence: TGTGCCTGGAGTGTAAGTGTCTCTGGAAACACCATATATTTT. It translates to CAWSVSVSGNTIYF. Complete variable domain (other parts from reference TRBV30 and TRBJ1-3): SQTIHQWPATLVQPVGSPLSLECTVEGTSNPNLYWYRQAAGRGLQLLFYSVGIGQISSEVPQNLSASRPQDRQFILSSKKLLLSDSGFYLCAWSVSVSGNTIYFGEGSWLTVV.